Below are 8 T cell receptor beta chains sequenced from a single sample in a study of T cell responses to AZD1222 COVID-19 vaccine. Sequenced by immunoSEQ multiplex PCR; TCRdb stores in-frame clones only, minus some. The data contain about 92,000 clones, roughly 93% of them singletons. Sequences were derived from peripheral blood, sampled on day 0 of AZD1222 vaccination. The receptors here all came from an adult in good health.

The chain joins TRBV7-9 to TRBJ2-1; 8 nucleotides match TRBD2. This CDR3 is 16 amino acids long. Germline CDR1 is SEHNR and CDR2 is FQNEAQ (reference sequence). Trimming at V came to 5 bases and at J to 0 bases, leaving 6 bases not matched to a gene. DNA of the CDR3: TGTGCCAGCAGCCCCAGACTAGCGAGCTCCTACAATGAGCAGTTCTTC. Its protein product is CASSPRLASSYNEQFF.

The chain carries TRBV6-5 and TRBJ2-3, with D uncertain. The germline V gene encodes CDR1 MNHEY and CDR2 SVGAGI. Trimming shortened V by 8 bases and J by 2 bases, and 14 bases separated the two germline ends. The CDR3 is made up of 14 amino acids. The CDR3 sequence is CASCRAADTDTQYF. The CDR3 nucleotides are TGTGCCAGCTGCCGGGCTGCTGACACAGATACGCAGTATTTT.

This chain joins TRBV18 and TRBJ2-3; no firm D call. The CDR3 is 11 residues long. V was pared by 5 bases and J by 2 bases, with 2 bases between. Germline V gene sequence: CDR1 KGHSH, CDR2 LQKENI. CDR3 sequence reads: CASSATDTQYF. CDR3 coding DNA: TGTGCCAGCTCAGCCACAGATACGCAGTATTTT.

The count of this clone is one. The chain combines TRBV5-4 with TRBJ2-7, with 12 bases matching TRBD2. The CDR3 covers 16 residues. Germline loops: CDR1 SGHNT, CDR2 YYREEE (reference sequence). V lost 4 bases and J lost 5; bases outside the gene matches: 10. The CDR3 DNA is TGTGCCAGCAGCCCCCGGACTAGCGGGGACCGAGACGAGCAGTACTTC. Protein sequence: CASSPRTSGDRDEQYF.

The J gene is TRBJ1-2, the V gene TRBV4-3, with D maybe TRBD1 (6 bases). This CDR3 contains 15 residues. Trimming took off 3 bases at V and 4 bases at J, with 15 bases between the two ends. The germline V gene encodes CDR1 LGHNA and CDR2 YSLEER. In DNA form, the CDR3 reads TGCGCCAGCAGCCATGCCCTACAGGGTACCTATGGCTACACCTTC. This translates into CASSHALQGTYGYTF.

The V call is TRBV7-9, the J call TRBJ1-6; D gene ambiguous. Trimming left V 1 base short and J 5 bases short, with 12 bases between. Germline CDR1 is SEHNR and CDR2 is FQNEAQ (reference sequence). The CDR3 sequence is 16 residues long. The CDR3 DNA sequence: TGTGCCAGCAGCTTAGGCTCGGCAGACCATAATTCACCCCTCCACTTT. Amino acid sequence: CASSLGSADHNSPLHF.

The J gene is TRBJ1-5, the V gene TRBV28, with TRBD1 matching 7 bases. Per the germline V gene, CDR1 is MDHEN and CDR2 is SYDVKM. The CDR3 has 14 amino acids. Unmatched junction bases numbered 7, after V lost 7 bases and J lost 4 bases. DNA for the CDR3: TGTGCCAGCATGAGCGGGACAGCGAATCAGCCCCAGCATTTT. It is translated as CASMSGTANQPQHF.

The V call is TRBV18, the J call TRBJ2-3; tentatively, D is TRBD1 or TRBD2 (6 bases each). CDR1 is KGHSH and CDR2 is LQKENI in the germline V gene. Trimming stripped 5 bases from V and 5 bases from J, with 14 bases between. The CDR3 totals 14 residues. CDR3 amino acids: CASSRGAGQDTQYF. The DNA for the CDR3 is TGTGCCAGCTCAAGGGGGGCGGGCCAAGATACGCAGTATTTT. Based on the CDR3 plus reference TRBV18 and TRBJ2-3, the full variable domain is NAGVMQNPRHLVRRRGQEARLRCSPMKGHSHVYWYRQLPEEGLKFMVYLQKENIIDESGMPKERFSAEFPKEGPSILRIQQVVRGDSAAYFCASSRGAGQDTQYFGPGTRLTVL.